Below, one T cell receptor (beta chain) is given with its context. What this receptor recognizes is not known. Base-call qualities are not available, and no considerably larger clone is one nucleotide away. TCR CDR3 regions were amplified from genomic DNA by multiplex PCR using the deep immunoSEQ assay. Extracted genomic DNA from each cell subset was distributed evenly across all wells of several immunoSEQ 96-well plates, and each plate was treated as a replicate. For sorted subsets, about 210 ng of genomic DNA, equivalent to some 33,000 T cell genomes, went into each replicate PCR. Purified libraries were quantified with a Qubit 3.0 fluorometer, sized on a Bioanalyzer 2100, and re-quantified with the KAPA Library Quantification kit. Each immunoSEQ 96-well plate was sequenced on its own single-read 150-cycle Illumina NextSeq 550 flow cell. The paper's data handling went like this. Because only junctional sequences without quality scores were contained in the immunoSEQ output, filtering matching that applied to full-length reads could not be performed. To assign V/J genes and CDR3, sequences were annotated against IMGT germline references using PyIR, a Python wrapper for IgBLAST v1.9. Reads with weak V/J assignments (E-value above 1e-6), missing CDR3, stop codons, out-of-frame junctions, or ambiguous translated residues were removed. V3J clonotypes were defined as sequences sharing an identical inferred V gene, J gene, and CDR3 amino acid sequence. To compute the percentage overlap between repertoires, the number of shared unique clonotypes was divided by the size of the smaller repertoire. Richness of each repertoire was evaluated using RTK rarefaction, the Chao1 estimator, and Recon v2.1 estimates of unobserved clonotypes. For all TCRbeta clonotypes obtained by the gDNA method from four donors, generation probabilities were computed with OLGA. As stored in TCRdb, this immuneACCESS dataset retains in-frame rearrangements with V and J assigned. A fraction of the clones does not appear; measured against another copy, unresolved V genes explain less than half of the discrepancy, and the remainder lacks a known reason. Clone size and the V and J calls come from that table; the DNA yielded D and trimming. The sample profile shows around 690,000 clones; roughly 87% of them were found once. The top ten hold 34% of the sample.

The data were obtained in a study of shared clonotypes between healthy human individuals (TCRdb year 2020). In terms of the full investigation: Two women and a few men aged 18 to 49 years were included in the cohort. For each donor, CD4 naive and CD4 memory were each run on three plates, CD8 naive on two plates, and CD8 memory on one plate. Blood TCR repertoires of a handful of healthy adults were deeply sequenced to estimate repertoire size and the extent of clonotype sharing between individuals. Libraries were prepared and TCR repertoires were sequenced by different laboratories using diverse techniques, in order to increase sequencing depth and limit assay-specific biases. Each donor's leukapheresis produced roughly between about 0.9 and 9.5 billion PBMCs.

The cysteine opens and the phenylalanine closes a CDR3 of 14 amino acids. Only the CDR3 DNA is retained, 42 bases long and in frame from the first base. The V and J ends are trimmed by 4 bases and 8 bases, leaving 15 bases between them. Based on the germline V gene, the CDR1 and CDR2 sequences are SGHRS and YFSETQ. The paper's findings and limits, for the study overall: Pairwise subsampling indicated that sequencing depth was expected to affect the degree of clonotype sharing among donors. Higher generation probabilities were observed for clonotypes shared by all four sorted-subset donors than for non-shared clonotypes. Approximately 5% of naive CD4, roughly 3.5% of naive CD8, roughly 2.5% of memory CD4, and 0.4% of memory CD8 clonotypes were shared across a few donors. Sampling was limited to blood, and TCR repertoires in tissue likely differ from TCR repertoires in blood. Naive subsets generally had larger estimated clonotype richness than memory subsets. The genetic and exposure-history diversity represented was limited by the small number of donors. Incomplete sequencing was indicated by rarefaction of sorted-subset datasets, despite the large sequencing depth.

Donors were healthy HIV-negative adults with no recently reported acute infections or vaccinations. Every donor was a Caucasian adult living in Nashville, Tennessee, USA. CD8 memory samples combined magnetically selected CD45RO+ cells with CCR7-negative CD45RA+ effector memory (TemRA) cells. After blood collection by leukapheresis, PBMCs were isolated using Ficoll-Histopaque density gradient centrifugation and then cryopreserved in the vapor phase of liquid nitrogen. Analytical flow cytometry was used to check the purity and quantity of each magnetically sorted T cell population. Genomic DNA was isolated from each sorted fraction and quantified by UV absorbance on a Nanodrop 2000c.

The sequence came from a man in his late teens or twenties in good health. Some clones in this sample may be carry-over from other donors' samples. The specimen was memory CD8+ T cells from PBMCs. The sample's cell subset or site label, decoded: CD45RO+ cells pooled with CCR7-negative TemRA cells. Recombination linked TRBV5-1 to TRBJ1-4; the D gene lacks a confident call. CDR3 protein: CASSVGPNDEKLFF. The DNA is TGCGCCAGCAGCGTGGGCCCCAACGACGAAAAACTGTTTTTT. The full variable domain, with segments outside the CDR3 supplied by the reference TRBV5-1 and TRBJ1-4 proteins, appears as KAGVTQTPRYLIKTRGQQVTLSCSPISGHRSVSWYQQTPGQGLQFLFEYFSETQRNKGNFPGRFSGRQFSNSRSEMNVSTLELGDSALYLCASSVGPNDEKLFFGSGTQLSVL.